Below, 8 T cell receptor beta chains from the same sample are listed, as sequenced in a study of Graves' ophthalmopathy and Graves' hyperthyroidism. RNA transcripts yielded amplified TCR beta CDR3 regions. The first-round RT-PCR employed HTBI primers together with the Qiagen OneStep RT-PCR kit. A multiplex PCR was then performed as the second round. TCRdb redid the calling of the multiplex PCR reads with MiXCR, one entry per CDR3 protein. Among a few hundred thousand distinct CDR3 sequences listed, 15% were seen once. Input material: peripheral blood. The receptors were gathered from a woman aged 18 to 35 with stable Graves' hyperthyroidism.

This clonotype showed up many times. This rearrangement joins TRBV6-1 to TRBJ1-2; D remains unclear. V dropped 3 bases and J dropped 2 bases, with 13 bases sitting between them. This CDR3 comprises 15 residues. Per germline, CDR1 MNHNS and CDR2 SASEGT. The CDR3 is CASSEVTGTNYGYTF. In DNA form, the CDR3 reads TGTGCCAGCAGTGAGGTGACGGGCACGAACTATGGCTACACCTTC.

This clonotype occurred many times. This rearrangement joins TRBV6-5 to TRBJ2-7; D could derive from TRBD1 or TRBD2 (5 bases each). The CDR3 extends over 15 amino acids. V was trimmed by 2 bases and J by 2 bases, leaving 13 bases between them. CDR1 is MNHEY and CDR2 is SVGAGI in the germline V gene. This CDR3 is CASSYDRDQAYEQYF. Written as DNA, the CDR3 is TGTGCCAGCAGTTACGATCGGGACCAGGCCTACGAGCAGTACTTC.

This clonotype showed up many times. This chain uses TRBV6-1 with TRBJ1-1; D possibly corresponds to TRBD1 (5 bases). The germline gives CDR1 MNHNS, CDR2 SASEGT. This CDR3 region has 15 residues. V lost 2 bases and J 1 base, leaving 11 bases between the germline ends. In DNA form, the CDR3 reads TGTGCCAGCAGTGAAACCGGGACGGCGAACACTGAAGCTTTCTTT. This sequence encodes CASSETGTANTEAFF.

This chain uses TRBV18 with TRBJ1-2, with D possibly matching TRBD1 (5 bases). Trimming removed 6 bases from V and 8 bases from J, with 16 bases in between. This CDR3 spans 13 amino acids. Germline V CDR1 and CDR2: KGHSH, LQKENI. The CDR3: CASSREAGPGYTF. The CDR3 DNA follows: TGTGCCAGCTCCAGGGAAGCGGGGCCCGGCTACACCTTC.

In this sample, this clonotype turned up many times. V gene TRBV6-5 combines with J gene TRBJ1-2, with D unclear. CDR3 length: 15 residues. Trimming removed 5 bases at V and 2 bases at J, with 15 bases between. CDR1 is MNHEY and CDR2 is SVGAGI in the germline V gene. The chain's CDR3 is CASSNKYGRNYGYTF. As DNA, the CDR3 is TGTGCCAGCAGTAACAAGTACGGGAGGAACTATGGCTACACCTTC.

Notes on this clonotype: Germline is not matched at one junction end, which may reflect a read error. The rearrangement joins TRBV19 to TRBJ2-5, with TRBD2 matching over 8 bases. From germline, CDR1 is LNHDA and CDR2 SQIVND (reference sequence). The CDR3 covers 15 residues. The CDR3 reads CAGSPLAGGQETQYF. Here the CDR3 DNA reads TGTGCCGGTAGTCCCCTGGCGGGGGGCCAAGAGACCCAGTACTTC. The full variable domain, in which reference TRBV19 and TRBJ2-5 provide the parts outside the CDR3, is DGGITQSPKYLFRKEGQNVTLSCEQNLNHDAMYWYRQDPGQGLRLIYYSQIVNDFQKGDIAEGYSVSREKKESFPLTVTSAQKNPTAFYLCAGSPLAGGQETQYFGPGTRLLVL.

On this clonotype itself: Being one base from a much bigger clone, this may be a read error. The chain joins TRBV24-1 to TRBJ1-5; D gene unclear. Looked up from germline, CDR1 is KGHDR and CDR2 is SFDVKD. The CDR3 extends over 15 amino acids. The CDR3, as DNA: TGTGCCCCCAGTGAACCCGGCGGCTCCAATCAGCCCCAGCATTTT. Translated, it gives CAPSEPGGSNQPQHF.

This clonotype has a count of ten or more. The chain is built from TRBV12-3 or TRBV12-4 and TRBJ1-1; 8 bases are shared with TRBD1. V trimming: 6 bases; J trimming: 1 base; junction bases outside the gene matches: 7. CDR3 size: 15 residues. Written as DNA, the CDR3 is TGTGCCAGCAGAGTTTTTGGGACAGGGAACACTGAAGCTTTCTTT. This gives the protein CASRVFGTGNTEAFF.